This T cell receptor beta chain derives from a study of OX40 agonist ivuxolimab in advanced cancers. General notes on the study: The costimulatory receptor OX40 (CD134) was targeted by ivuxolimab, a fully human IgG2 agonistic monoclonal antibody. The monotherapy dose-escalation portion (N ≈ 57 patients) of the phase I ivuxolimab trial is reported in the paper. In the dose-escalation cohort, more than 75% of patients were male, and the mean age was roughly 60 years, with a range of 23 to 79. Peripheral TCRbeta sequencing aimed to test whether ivuxolimab altered TCR sequence diversity and caused clonal T-cell expansion. Among the roughly 52 dose-escalation patients, approximately 20 had hepatocellular carcinoma, roughly 15 melanoma, 9 renal cell carcinoma and 9 head and neck cancer. Prior anti-PD-1, anti-PD-L1 or anti-CTLA-4 therapy was permitted, and checkpoint inhibitors had been received by roughly 42% of dose-escalation patients. Intravenous ivuxolimab was administered to patients every 2 weeks at six dose levels: 0.01, 0.1, 0.3, 1.5, 3 and 10 mg/kg. Partial responses were achieved by three dose-escalation patients, of whom one had hepatocellular carcinoma and two had cutaneous melanoma.

In regard to this clone: There is no known antigen for this receptor. No base-level quality is on record; no much larger clone is a single base apart.

Patients with autoimmune disease history or receiving systemic immunosuppression were excluded from the trial. Peripheral blood for TCR sequencing was collected from all dose cohorts at baseline, on cycle 4 day 1, and on cycle 7 day 1. The samples were drawn from a first-in-human, open-label, multicenter phase I dose-escalation trial of ivuxolimab. Adults with locally advanced or metastatic melanoma, renal cell carcinoma, hepatocellular carcinoma or head and neck squamous cell carcinoma were enrolled in the trial. Before TCR sequencing, CD4+ T cells and CD8+ T cells from peripheral blood were sorted into separate populations. For sequencing of the TCRbeta CDR3 region, genomic DNA was extracted from the sorted cells. The immunoSEQ Assay was used to sequence the TCRbeta CDR3 regions. In TCRdb, the immuneACCESS table is reduced to in-frame sequences with V and J assigned. These tables do not hold every clone; where another copy was compared, an unresolved V gene accounts for under half, and the others remain unexplained. The sample table holds about 52,000 clones, of which about nine tenths were seen once. The ten largest clonotypes hold roughly 6.7% of the sample.

Spanning cysteine to phenylalanine, the CDR3 consists of 13 amino acids. Only CDR3 DNA remains: 39 bases, in frame from the first base. Cut back by 3 bases and 5 bases, the V and J ends lie 11 bases apart. CDR1 and CDR2 are read off the germline V gene as SQVTM and ANQGSEA. Results the study describes overall, beyond this receptor: At doses of 0.1 to 3.0 mg/kg, clonal expansion of both CD4+ and CD8+ blood T cells was observed from baseline to week 6. After ivuxolimab, expanded clones were on average more numerous among CD8+ T cells than among CD4+ T cells. Low levels of normalized T-cell clonal expansion were also seen in some patients who did not respond. Partial responders in the 0.1-3.0 mg/kg groups had among the lowest normalized peripheral clonal expansion, especially among CD8+ T cells. The antigen specificity of the peripheral T cells that underwent clonal expansion was not determined.

The sequenced sample was CD4+ or CD8+ T cells sorted from blood, obtained in a trial of the OX40 agonist ivuxolimab. This chain joins TRBV29-1 to TRBJ1-5, with TRBD1 perhaps the D gene, on 6 matching bases. This sequence was found in an adult with an advanced solid tumor such as melanoma, head and neck, liver or kidney cancer. CDR3 reads: CSVEAGGDQPQHF. The nucleotide sequence is TGCAGCGTTGAGGCGGGGGGCGATCAGCCCCAGCATTTT.